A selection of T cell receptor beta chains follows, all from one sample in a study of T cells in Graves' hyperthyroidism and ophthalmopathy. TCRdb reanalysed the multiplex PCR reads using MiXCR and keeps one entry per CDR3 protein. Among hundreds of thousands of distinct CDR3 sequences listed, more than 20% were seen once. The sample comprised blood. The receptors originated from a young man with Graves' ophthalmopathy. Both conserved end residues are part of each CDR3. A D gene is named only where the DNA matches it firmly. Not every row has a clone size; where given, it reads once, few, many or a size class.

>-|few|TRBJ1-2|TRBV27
TGTGCCAGCAGTACGAGGAACACCCTTGATGGCTACACCTTC
CASSTRNTLDGYTF
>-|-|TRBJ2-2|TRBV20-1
TGCAGTGCTAGGCTACGAGCCGCCTCATCGAACACCGGGGAGCTGTTTTTT
CSARLRAASSNTGELFF
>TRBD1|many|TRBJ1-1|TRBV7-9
TGTGCCAGCAGTCCTCGACAGGGACAGAACACTGAAGCTTTCTTT
CASSPRQGQNTEAFF
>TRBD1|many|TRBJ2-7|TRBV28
TGTGCCAGCAGAACCACAGGGGACACCTACGAGCAGTACTTC
CASRTTGDTYEQYF
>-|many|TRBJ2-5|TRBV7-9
TGTGCCAGCAGCTTAGAGGGCTGGGAGACCCAGTACTTC
CASSLEGWETQYF
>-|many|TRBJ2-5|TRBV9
TGTGCCAGCAGCGCCACTCGGGACTCGGGGGAGACCCAGTACTTC
CASSATRDSGETQYF
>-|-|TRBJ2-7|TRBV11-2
TGTGCCAGCAGCTTAAACAGGTTCTCCTACGAGCAGTACTTC
CASSLNRFSYEQYF
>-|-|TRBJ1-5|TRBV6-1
TGTGCCAGCCGATCCGCGGGACGGATCAATCAGCCCCAGCATTTT
CASRSAGRINQPQHF
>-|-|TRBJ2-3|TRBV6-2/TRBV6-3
TGTGCCACCAGCCGGCAGGGCACAGATACGCAGTATTTT
CATSRQGTDTQYF
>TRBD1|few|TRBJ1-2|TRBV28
TGTGCCAGCAGTGAAACACAGGGGTCTAACTATGGCTACACCTTC
CASSETQGSNYGYTF
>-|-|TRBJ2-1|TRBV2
TGTGCCAGCAGTCGGACTCTCCGGGAGCAGTTCTTC
CASSRTLREQFF
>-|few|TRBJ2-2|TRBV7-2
TGTGCCAGCAGCTTATACGAGACCATAAACACCGGGGAGCTGTTTTTT
CASSLYETINTGELFF
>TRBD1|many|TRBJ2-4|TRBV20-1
TGCAGTGCCCTAGACAGGGGTCTAGCCAAAAACATTCAGTACTTC
CSALDRGLAKNIQYF
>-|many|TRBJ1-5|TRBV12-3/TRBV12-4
TGTGCCAGCAGTCCCGGGCCATATCAGCCCCAGCATTTT
CASSPGPYQPQHF
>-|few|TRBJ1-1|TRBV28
TGTGCCAGCAGGCAGGATGTCACTGAAGCTTTCTTT
CASRQDVTEAFF
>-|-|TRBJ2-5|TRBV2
TGTGCCAGCAGTGACCGAGGACAGACCCAGTACTTC
CASSDRGQTQYF
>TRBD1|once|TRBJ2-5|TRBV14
TGTGCCAGCAGCCTACTCCAGGGGGTCGGGGCCCAGTACTTC
CASSLLQGVGAQYF
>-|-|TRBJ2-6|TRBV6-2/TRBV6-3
TGTGCCAGCAGTCACGGGGGTTCTGGGGCCAACGTCCTGACTTTC
CASSHGGSGANVLTF
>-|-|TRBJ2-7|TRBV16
TGTGCCAGCAGCCCCCGGCCAGCCTACGAGCAGTACTTC
CASSPRPAYEQYF
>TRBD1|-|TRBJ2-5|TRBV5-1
TGCGCCAACAGCCGCTGGACAGGGGGCCAAGAGACCCAGTACTTC
CANSRWTGGQETQYF
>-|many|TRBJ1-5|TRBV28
TGTGCCAGCAACCTGGCAGATAGCCTAAATCAGCCCCAGCATTTT
CASNLADSLNQPQHF
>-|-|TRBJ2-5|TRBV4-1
TGCGCCAGCAGCCAAGTTCTTATTCGGGACCTCCAAGAGACCCAGTACTTC
CASSQVLIRDLQETQYF
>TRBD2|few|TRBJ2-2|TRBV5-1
TGCGCCAGCAGCTATGGACTAGCGGGAGGTAGTACCGGGGAGCTGTTTTTT
CASSYGLAGGSTGELFF
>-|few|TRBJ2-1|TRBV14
TGTGCCAGCAGCCAAGCATCGGGCCAGGTCTTGGACAATGAGCAGTTCTTC
CASSQASGQVLDNEQFF
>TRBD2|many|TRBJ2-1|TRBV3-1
TGTGCCAGCAGCCGGACTAGCGGAGAATACAATGAGCAGTTCTTC
CASSRTSGEYNEQFF
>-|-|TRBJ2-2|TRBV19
TGTGCCAGTAGTATTCCCGGCAGGGGAGGTACCGGGGAGCTGTTTTTT
CASSIPGRGGTGELFF
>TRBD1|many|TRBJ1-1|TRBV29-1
TGCAGCGTTGAAGAAGACAGGGCAACTGAAGCTTTCTTT
CSVEEDRATEAFF
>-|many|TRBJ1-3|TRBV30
TGTGCCTGGAGTTTGAACTCTGGAAACACCATATATTTT
CAWSLNSGNTIYF
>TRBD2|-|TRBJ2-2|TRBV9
TGTGCCAGCAGCGTGTTCATCGCCGGGACTAGTGCCGGGGAGCTGTTTTTT
CASSVFIAGTSAGELFF
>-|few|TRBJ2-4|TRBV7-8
TGTGCCAGCACACCCGGGACATCCCTAGGCTTTCAGTACTTC
CASTPGTSLGFQYF
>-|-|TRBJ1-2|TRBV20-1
TGCAGTGCTAGAGATCCGACTGTGGGGAACTATGGCTACACCTTC
CSARDPTVGNYGYTF
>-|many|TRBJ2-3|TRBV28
TGTGCCAGCAGTCTCCGGACAGCTTCGAGTTCCTTAAAGCTCGGCACAGATACGCAGTATTTT
CASSLRTASSSLKLGTDTQYF
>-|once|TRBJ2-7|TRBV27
TGTGCCAGCAGTTTGGGAGAACGCCTCTACGAGCAGTACTTC
CASSLGERLYEQYF
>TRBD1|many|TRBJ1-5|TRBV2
TGTGCCAGCAGTGAGACTTCCGCGACAGGGAGGAAACAGCCCCAGCATTTT
CASSETSATGRKQPQHF
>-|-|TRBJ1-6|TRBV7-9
TGTGCCAGCAGCTACCGACAAAGCAATTCACCCCTCCACTTT
CASSYRQSNSPLHF
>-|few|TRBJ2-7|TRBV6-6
TGTGCCAGCAGTTACTCGAAGTTTGGTGGCAGAATCTACGAGCAGTACTTC
CASSYSKFGGRIYEQYF
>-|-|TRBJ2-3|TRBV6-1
TGTGCCAGCAGGGGACAAACGGCAGATACGCAGTATTTT
CASRGQTADTQYF
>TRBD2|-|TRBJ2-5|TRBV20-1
TGCAGTGCTAGAGCCGGACTAGCGAAAGAGACCCAGTACTTC
CSARAGLAKETQYF
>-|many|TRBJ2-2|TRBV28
TGTGCCAGCAGACTTACCGGGGAGCTGTTTTTT
CASRLTGELFF
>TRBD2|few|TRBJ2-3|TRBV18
TGTGCCAGCCCAATCGGGACTAGCCTGAGCACAGATACGCAGTATTTT
CASPIGTSLSTDTQYF
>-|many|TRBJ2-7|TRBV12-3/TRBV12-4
TGTGCCAGCAGTCTGGGGACCTCAAGTTCAATATGGCAGTACTTC
CASSLGTSSSIWQYF
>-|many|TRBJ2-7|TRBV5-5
TGTGCCAGCAGACTGGAGATAGACTTTGCTCACGAGCAGTACTTC
CASRLEIDFAHEQYF
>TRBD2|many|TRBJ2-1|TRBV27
TGTGCCAGCAGAACTTCGAGGACTAGCGGATACAATGAGCAGTTCTTC
CASRTSRTSGYNEQFF
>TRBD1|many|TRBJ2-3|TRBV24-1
TGTGCCACCTCCTATGGGACAGGGGCATATACGCAGTATTTT
CATSYGTGAYTQYF
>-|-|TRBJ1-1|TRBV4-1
TGCGCCAGCAGCCAAGTTACCAGGGCCGACACTGAAGCTTTCTTT
CASSQVTRADTEAFF
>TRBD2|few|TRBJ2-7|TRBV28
TGTGCCAGCAGTTCAATGCCCCGGACTAGTTTGGACGAGCAGTACTTC
CASSSMPRTSLDEQYF
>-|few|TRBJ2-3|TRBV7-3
TGTGCCAGCAGCTTAGGGTCCAGGATAAGCACAGATACGCAGTATTTT
CASSLGSRISTDTQYF
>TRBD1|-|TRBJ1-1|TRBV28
TGTGCCAGCAGTCGCCACAGGGGCCTTGGCGCTTTCTTT
CASSRHRGLGAFF
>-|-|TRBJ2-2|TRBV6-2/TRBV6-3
TGTGCCAGCAGTTTACCGGGACGTAGGAACACCGGGGAGCTGTTTTTT
CASSLPGRRNTGELFF
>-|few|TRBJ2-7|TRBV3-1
TGTGCCAGCAGCCTAAACAGGGTTGGGGCCTACGAGCAGTACTTC
CASSLNRVGAYEQYF
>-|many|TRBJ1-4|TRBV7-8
TGTGCCAGCAGCTTAGCGGCAGGGCGTGGTGAAAAACTGTTTTTT
CASSLAAGRGEKLFF
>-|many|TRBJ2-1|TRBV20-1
TGCAGTGCTAGGGGGGGCAGAAATTTGGGCAATGAGCAGTTCTTC
CSARGGRNLGNEQFF
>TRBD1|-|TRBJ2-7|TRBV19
TGTGCCAGTAGCATTGAGGGGGACAGGGGTTCCTACGAGCAGTACTTC
CASSIEGDRGSYEQYF
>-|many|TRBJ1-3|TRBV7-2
TGTGCCAGCAGCCCCTTTCGAACTCCTGGAAACACCATATATTTT
CASSPFRTPGNTIYF